This TCR beta chain comes out of a study of blood T cells in healthy people across ages. Study-wide results and caveats: Diversity was higher, and naive CD4+ cells more numerous, in long-lived donors than in aged donors.

The table lists this clonotype with a few counts. Its matching antigen is unknown. The study isolated at least 7 million PBMCs from each sample. Per individual sample, total RNA of at least 5 micrograms was extracted. Primed by a sample-barcoded 5' primer and a J-beta primer mix, a second PCR proceeded for about 6 to 12 cycles. A minimum of 2.5 million CDR3-containing paired-end reads was obtained for each sample. TCRdb used MiXCR to reprocess the 5' RACE reads, holding one entry per CDR3 protein. The sample holds about 640,000 distinct CDR3 sequences, about 54% seen once. Sequencing input: blood. The clonotype was recovered from a man between 60 and 70 years old in good health.

CDR3 coding DNA: TGTGCCAGCAGTTTACGCAGGGGGACCCAGTACTTC. Amino acids: CASSLRRGTQYF. The V gene is TRBV12-3 or TRBV12-4, the J gene TRBJ2-5; TRBD1 is a possible D gene (6 bases). V lost 2 bases and J lost 7, with 8 bases in between. This CDR3 is built from 12 residues.